The TCR beta chain under discussion was sequenced for a study of blood T cell repertoires in COVID-19. Study-wide context: Sites in the United States, Italy and Spain provided acute and convalescent COVID-19 samples. From T cells, B-cell-depleted T cells, or PBMCs came the material, which was cDNA or gDNA.

Germline lookup yields CDR1 SGHVS and CDR2 FQNEAQ. V was pared by 0 bases and J by 0 bases, with 10 bases between. CDR3 length: 16 residues. This clone was seen only a few times. Original processing notes: Amplification from reference gene primers served as the basis for estimated nucleated cell counts. Only in-frame clones appear in the TCRdb table, and some are missing; sequencing was by immunoSEQ multiplex PCR. V and J calls and clone size are those listed in that table; D and trimming were worked out from the DNA. The sample holds around 25,000 clones, 89% seen once. J is TRBJ2-3 and V is TRBV7-8; unclear D gene. This receptor was taken from a woman aged 70-85 years with active COVID-19. Sample: peripheral blood. The CDR3 is CASSLAAQTSTDTQYF. The CDR3 coding sequence is TGTGCCAGCAGCTTAGCAGCGCAAACGAGCACAGATACGCAGTATTTT.